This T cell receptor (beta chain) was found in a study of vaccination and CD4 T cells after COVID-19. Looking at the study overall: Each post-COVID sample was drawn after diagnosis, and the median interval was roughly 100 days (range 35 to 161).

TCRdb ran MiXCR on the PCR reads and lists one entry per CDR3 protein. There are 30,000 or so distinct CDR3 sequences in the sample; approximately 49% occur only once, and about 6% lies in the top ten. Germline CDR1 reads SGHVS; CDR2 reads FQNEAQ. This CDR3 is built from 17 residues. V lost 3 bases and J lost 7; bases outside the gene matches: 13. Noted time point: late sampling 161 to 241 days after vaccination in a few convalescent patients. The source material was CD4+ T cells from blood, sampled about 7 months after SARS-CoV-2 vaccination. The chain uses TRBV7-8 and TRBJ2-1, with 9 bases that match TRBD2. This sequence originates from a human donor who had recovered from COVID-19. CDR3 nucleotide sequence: TGTGCCAGCAGCTTGATGCGCGGGGGGGGCGAAAGGAATGAGCAGTTCTTC. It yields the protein CASSLMRGGGERNEQFF.